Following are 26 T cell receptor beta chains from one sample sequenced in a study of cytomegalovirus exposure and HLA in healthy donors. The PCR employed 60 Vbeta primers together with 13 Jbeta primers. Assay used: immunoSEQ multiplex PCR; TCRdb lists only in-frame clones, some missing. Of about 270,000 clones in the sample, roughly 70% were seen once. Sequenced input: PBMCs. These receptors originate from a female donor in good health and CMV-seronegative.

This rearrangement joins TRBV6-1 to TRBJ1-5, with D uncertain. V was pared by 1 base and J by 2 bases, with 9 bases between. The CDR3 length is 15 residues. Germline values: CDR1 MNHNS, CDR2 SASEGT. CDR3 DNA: TGTGCCAGCAGTGAAGAATTTCAGGGCAATCAGCCCCAGCATTTT. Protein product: CASSEEFQGNQPQHF.

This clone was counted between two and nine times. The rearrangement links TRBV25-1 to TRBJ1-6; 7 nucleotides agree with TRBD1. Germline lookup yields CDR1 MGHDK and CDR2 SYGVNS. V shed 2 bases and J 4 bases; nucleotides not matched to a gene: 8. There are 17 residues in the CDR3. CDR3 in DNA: TGTGCCAGCAGTGAACCTCGACCGGGACAGTATAATTCACCCCTCCACTTT. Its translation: CASSEPRPGQYNSPLHF.

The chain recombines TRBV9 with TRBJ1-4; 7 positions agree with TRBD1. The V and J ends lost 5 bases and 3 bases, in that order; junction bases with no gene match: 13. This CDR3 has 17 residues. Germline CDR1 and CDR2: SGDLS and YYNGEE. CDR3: CASRNSGQGEANEKLFF. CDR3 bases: TGTGCCAGCAGAAACTCGGGGCAGGGGGAAGCTAATGAAAAACTGTTTTTT.

CDR3 sequence reads: CASSLRYRSSYEQYF. The DNA of the CDR3 is TGTGCCAGCAGTTTACGCTATAGAAGCTCCTACGAGCAGTACTTC. The J gene is TRBJ2-7, the V gene TRBV27; D not resolved. This CDR3 contains 15 residues. The germline CDR1 and CDR2 sequences are MNHEY and SMNVEV (reference sequence). V shed 2 bases and J shed 0 bases, with 11 bases lying between them.

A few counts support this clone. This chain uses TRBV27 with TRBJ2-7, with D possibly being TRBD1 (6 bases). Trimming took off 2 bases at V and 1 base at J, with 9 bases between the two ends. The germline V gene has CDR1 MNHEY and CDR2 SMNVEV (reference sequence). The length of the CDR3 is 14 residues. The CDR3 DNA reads TGTGCCAGCAGTTTAAAAGGGGGATCCTACGAGCAGTACTTC. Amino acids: CASSLKGGSYEQYF.

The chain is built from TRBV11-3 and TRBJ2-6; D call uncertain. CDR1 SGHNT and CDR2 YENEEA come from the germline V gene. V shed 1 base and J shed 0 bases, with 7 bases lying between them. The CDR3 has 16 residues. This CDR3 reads CASSLVFPSGANVLTF. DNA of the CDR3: TGTGCCAGCAGCTTAGTATTCCCCTCTGGGGCCAACGTCCTGACTTTC.

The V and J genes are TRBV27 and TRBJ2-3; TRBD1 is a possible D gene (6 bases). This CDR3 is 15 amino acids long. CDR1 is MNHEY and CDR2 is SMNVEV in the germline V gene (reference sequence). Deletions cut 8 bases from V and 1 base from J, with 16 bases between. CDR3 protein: CASSRPYRGTDTQYF. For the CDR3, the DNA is TGTGCCAGCTCACGTCCATACAGGGGCACAGATACGCAGTATTTT.

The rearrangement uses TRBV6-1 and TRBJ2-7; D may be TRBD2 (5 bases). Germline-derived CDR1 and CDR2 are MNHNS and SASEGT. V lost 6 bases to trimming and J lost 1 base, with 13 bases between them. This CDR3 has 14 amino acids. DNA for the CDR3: TGTGCCAGCAGGCTCGGGATCGGGTCCTACGAGCAGTACTTC. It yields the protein CASRLGIGSYEQYF.

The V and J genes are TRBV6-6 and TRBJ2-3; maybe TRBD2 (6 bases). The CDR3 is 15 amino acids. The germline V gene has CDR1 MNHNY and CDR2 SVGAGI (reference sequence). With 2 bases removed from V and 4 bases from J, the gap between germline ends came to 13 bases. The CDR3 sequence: CASSYTRLVPDTQYF. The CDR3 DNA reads TGTGCCAGCAGTTACACTAGACTAGTGCCAGATACGCAGTATTTT.

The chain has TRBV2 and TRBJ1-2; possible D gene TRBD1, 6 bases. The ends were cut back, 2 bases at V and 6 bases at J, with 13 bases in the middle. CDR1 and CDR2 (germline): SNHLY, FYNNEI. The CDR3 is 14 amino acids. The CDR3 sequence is CASSERGRGDGYTF. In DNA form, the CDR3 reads TGTGCCAGCAGTGAAAGGGGCAGGGGAGATGGCTACACCTTC.

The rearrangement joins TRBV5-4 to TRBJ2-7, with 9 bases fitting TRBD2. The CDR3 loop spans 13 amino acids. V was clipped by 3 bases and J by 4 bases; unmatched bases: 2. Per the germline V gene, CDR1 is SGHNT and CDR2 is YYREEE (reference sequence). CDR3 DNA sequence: TGTGCCAGCAGCTGGAGCGGGAGGTACGAGCAGTACTTC. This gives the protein CASSWSGRYEQYF.

The CDR3 sequence: CASSVAGLYEQYF. The CDR3 DNA sequence: TGTGCCAGCAGCGTAGCGGGATTATACGAGCAGTACTTC. The V and J genes are TRBV9 and TRBJ2-7; the D gene is possibly TRBD2 (5 bases). The CDR3 contains 13 residues. V lost 0 bases and J 4 bases, leaving 8 bases between the germline ends. Per the germline V gene, CDR1 is SGDLS and CDR2 is YYNGEE.

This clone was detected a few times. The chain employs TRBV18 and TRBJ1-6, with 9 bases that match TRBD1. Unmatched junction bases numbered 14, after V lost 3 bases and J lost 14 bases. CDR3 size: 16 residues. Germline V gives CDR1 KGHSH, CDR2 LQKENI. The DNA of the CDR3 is TGTGCCAGCTCACCCTTGACAGGGGGAGACTACGGGTCCCTCCACTTT. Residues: CASSPLTGGDYGSLHF.

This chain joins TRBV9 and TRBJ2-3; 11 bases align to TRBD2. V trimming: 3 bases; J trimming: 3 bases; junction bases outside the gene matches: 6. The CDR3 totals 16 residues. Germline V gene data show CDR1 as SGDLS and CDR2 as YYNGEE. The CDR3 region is CASSASGTSGTDTQYF. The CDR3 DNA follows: TGTGCCAGCAGCGCATCCGGGACTAGCGGAACAGATACGCAGTATTTT.

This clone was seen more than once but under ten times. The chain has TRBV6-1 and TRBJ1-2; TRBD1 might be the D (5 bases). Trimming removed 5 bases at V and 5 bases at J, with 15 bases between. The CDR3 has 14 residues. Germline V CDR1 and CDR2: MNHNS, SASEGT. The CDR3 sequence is CASSQQAGGYGYTF. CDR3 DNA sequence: TGTGCCAGCAGTCAACAGGCCGGGGGTTATGGCTACACCTTC.

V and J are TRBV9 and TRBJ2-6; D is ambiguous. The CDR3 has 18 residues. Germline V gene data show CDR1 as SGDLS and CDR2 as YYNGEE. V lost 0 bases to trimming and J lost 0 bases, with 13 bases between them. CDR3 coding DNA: TGTGCCAGCAGCGTAGATGGCTCCTTTACCTCTGGGGCCAACGTCCTGACTTTC. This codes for CASSVDGSFTSGANVLTF.

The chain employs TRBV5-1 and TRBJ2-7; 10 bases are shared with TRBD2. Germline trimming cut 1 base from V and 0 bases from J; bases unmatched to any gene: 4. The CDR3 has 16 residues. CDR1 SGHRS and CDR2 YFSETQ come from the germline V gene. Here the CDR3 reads CASSLRSSGGSYEQYF. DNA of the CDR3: TGCGCCAGCAGCTTGAGGTCTAGCGGGGGCTCCTACGAGCAGTACTTC.

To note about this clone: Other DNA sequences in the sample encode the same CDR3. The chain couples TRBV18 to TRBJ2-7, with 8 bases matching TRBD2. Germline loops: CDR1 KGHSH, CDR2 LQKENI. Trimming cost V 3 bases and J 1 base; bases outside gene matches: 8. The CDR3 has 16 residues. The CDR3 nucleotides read TGTGCCAGCTCACCGGGCAGCGGGAGTGGTTCCTACGAGCAGTACTTC. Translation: CASSPGSGSGSYEQYF.

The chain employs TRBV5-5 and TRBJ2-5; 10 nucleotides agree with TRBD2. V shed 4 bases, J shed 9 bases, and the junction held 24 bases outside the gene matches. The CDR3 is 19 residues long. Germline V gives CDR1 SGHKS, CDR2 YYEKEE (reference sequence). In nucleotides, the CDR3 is TGTGCCAGCAGCGGGACCGGGACTAGCGCCCTGGGCCCTCCAGGAGCCCAGTACTTC. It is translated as CASSGTGTSALGPPGAQYF.

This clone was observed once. The CDR3 DNA is TGTGCCAGTAGGACGCCGGGATTTTGGAGTGAAAAACTGTTTTTT. Amino acid sequence: CASRTPGFWSEKLFF. The chain joins TRBV19 to TRBJ1-4; no clear D gene. Germline CDR1 and CDR2: LNHDA and SQIVND (reference sequence). There are 15 residues in the CDR3. V was clipped by 6 bases and J by 7 bases, with 18 bases between them.

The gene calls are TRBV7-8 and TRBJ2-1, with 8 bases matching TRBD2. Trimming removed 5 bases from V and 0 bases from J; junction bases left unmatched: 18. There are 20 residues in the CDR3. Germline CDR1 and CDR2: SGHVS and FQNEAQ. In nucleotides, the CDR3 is TGTGCCAGCAGCCGAATGGCCTCTCAGGGCGGGAGGAGCTCCTACAATGAGCAGTTCTTC. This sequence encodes CASSRMASQGGRSSYNEQFF.

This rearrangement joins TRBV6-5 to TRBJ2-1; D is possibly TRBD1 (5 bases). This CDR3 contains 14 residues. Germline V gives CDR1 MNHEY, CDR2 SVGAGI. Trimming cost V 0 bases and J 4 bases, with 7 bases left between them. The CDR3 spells CASSYSDIYNEQFF. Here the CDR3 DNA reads TGTGCCAGCAGTTACTCGGACATATACAATGAGCAGTTCTTC.

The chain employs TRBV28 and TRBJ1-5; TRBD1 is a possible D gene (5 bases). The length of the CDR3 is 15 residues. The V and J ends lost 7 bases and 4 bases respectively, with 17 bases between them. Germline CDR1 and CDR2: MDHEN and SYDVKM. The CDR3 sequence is CASTLGQGSNQPQHF. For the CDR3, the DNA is TGTGCCAGCACCCTCGGGCAGGGATCAAATCAGCCCCAGCATTTT.

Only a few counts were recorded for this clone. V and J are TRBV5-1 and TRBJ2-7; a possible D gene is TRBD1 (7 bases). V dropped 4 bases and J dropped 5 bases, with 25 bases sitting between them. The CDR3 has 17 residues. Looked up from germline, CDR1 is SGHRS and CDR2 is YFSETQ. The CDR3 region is CASSLRPTGTLRDEQYF. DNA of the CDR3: TGCGCCAGCAGCCTTCGACCGACAGGGACTCTCCGGGACGAGCAGTACTTC.

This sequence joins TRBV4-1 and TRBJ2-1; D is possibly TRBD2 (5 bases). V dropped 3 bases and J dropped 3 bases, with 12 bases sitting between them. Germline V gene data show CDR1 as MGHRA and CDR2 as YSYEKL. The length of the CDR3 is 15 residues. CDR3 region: CASSQDSAVYNEQFF. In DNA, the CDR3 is TGCGCCAGCAGCCAGGATAGCGCGGTCTACAATGAGCAGTTCTTC.

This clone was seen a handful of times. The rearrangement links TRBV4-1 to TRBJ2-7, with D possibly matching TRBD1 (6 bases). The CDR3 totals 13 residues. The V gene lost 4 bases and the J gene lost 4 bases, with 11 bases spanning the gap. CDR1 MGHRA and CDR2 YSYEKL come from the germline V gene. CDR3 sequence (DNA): TGCGCCAGCAGCCTACTCCAGGGGTACGAGCAGTACTTC. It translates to CASSLLQGYEQYF.